The sequence of this T cell receptor beta chain was determined in a study of cytomegalovirus exposure and HLA in healthy donors. The study's findings and limits: Earlier analysis looked at TCR beta V segments, and most were productive about 87% or about 30% of the time. In a later analysis, CMV-associated beta chains were mostly HLA-associated, it appeared.

With 60 Vbeta and 13 Jbeta primers, the PCR was carried out. Profiling relied on immunoSEQ multiplex PCR, and the TCRdb table lists in-frame clones only, not all of them. The repertoire consists of over 100,000 clones, with about three quarters occurring once and the leading ten covering about 5.3%. On this clone itself: What it binds is unknown.

This receptor was obtained from a man between 60 and 70 years old in good health and CMV-seropositive. The sequenced sample was PBMCs.

The CDR3 region is CAIRDWEKEAFF. The CDR3 bases are TGTGCCATCAGGGACTGGGAGAAGGAAGCTTTCTTT. The V and J genes are TRBV10-3 and TRBJ1-1, with D hard to call. Trimming pared 6 bases from V and 8 bases from J, leaving 13 bases between. The CDR3 covers 12 residues. Germline V gene sequence: CDR1 ENHRY, CDR2 SYGVKD.